Listed below are T cell receptor beta chains from one sample, sequenced in a study of blood T cell repertoires in COVID-19. Only in-frame clones appear in the TCRdb table, and some are missing; sequencing was by immunoSEQ multiplex PCR. The sample has about 40,000 clones, more than 70% seen once. The material sequenced was peripheral blood. Every receptor here comes from a woman in her 70s with acute or convalescent COVID-19. Both conserved end residues are part of each CDR3. The D gene is left open where the match is weak. The size of a clone is reported for some rows only, either as once, few or many, or as a class for expanded clones.

-	TRBJ2-1	TRBD2	TRBV10-1	CASSAGTSGRDSEQFF	TGCGCCAGCAGCGCTGGGACTAGCGGGAGGGATAGTGAGCAGTTCTTC
-	TRBJ1-3	-	TRBV28	CASSTGSGGNTIYF	TGTGCCAGCAGCACAGGGTCTGGTGGAAACACCATATATTTT
-	TRBJ2-1	TRBD1	TRBV4-1	CASSQGQGHEQFF	TGCGCCAGCAGCCAAGGACAGGGTCATGAGCAGTTCTTC
-	TRBJ1-1	TRBD1	TRBV7-9	CASSATGAGTEAFF	TGTGCCAGCAGCGCGACAGGGGCGGGCACTGAAGCTTTCTTT
few	TRBJ1-1	TRBD1	TRBV5-4	CASSPDRGRTEAFF	TGTGCCAGCAGCCCAGACAGGGGGCGAACTGAAGCTTTCTTT
-	TRBJ2-6	-	TRBV6-5	CASSFRGSGANVLTF	TGTGCCAGCAGTTTTAGGGGCTCTGGGGCCAACGTCCTGACTTTC
few	TRBJ1-4	-	TRBV19	CASTKGRYATNEKLFF	TGTGCCAGTACCAAGGGGCGTTATGCAACTAATGAAAAACTGTTTTTT
-	TRBJ2-1	TRBD2	TRBV11-2	CASSLVSSGRYNEQFF	TGTGCCAGCAGCTTAGTTTCTAGCGGGAGATACAATGAGCAGTTCTTC
-	TRBJ1-1	-	TRBV7-2	CASRHSRGQNTEAFF	TGTGCCAGCAGGCATAGTCGGGGACAGAACACTGAAGCTTTCTTT
once	TRBJ2-4	TRBD2	TRBV10-1	CASSPGVAGALAKNIQYF	TGCGCCAGCAGCCCCGGGGTAGCGGGTGCCTTAGCCAAAAACATTCAGTACTTC
-	TRBJ2-1	-	TRBV27	CASKAGFSYNEQFF	TGTGCCAGCAAGGCGGGTTTCTCCTACAATGAGCAGTTCTTC
once	TRBJ2-1	TRBD2	TRBV6-6	CASSQYTVLRLARNEQFF	TGTGCCAGCAGTCAGTACACGGTCCTACGACTAGCACGGAATGAGCAGTTCTTC
-	TRBJ1-1	TRBD1	TRBV25-1	CASSSLRDRDTEAFF	TGTGCCAGCAGTTCCCTCCGGGACAGGGACACTGAAGCTTTCTTT
-	TRBJ2-1	TRBD2	TRBV28	CASSLGLAGSEQFF	TGTGCCAGCAGTTTAGGGCTAGCGGGATCTGAGCAGTTCTTC
few	TRBJ2-7	-	TRBV3-1/TRBV3-2	CASSQADRSSYEQYF	TGTGCCAGCAGCCAAGCCGACAGGAGCTCCTACGAGCAGTACTTC
-	TRBJ1-6	TRBD1	TRBV9	CASKGDRPNSPLHF	TGTGCCAGCAAAGGGGACAGGCCTAATTCACCCCTCCACTTT
few	TRBJ1-5	TRBD1	TRBV6-2/TRBV6-3	CASSTGAREPQHF	TGTGCCAGCAGCACAGGGGCGAGGGAGCCCCAGCATTTT
-	TRBJ2-7	TRBD2	TRBV18	CASSLAGAGGPEQYF	TGTGCCAGCTCACTAGCGGGAGCGGGAGGGCCCGAGCAGTACTTC
-	TRBJ2-5	-	TRBV7-2	CASSRRAAEQETQYF	TGTGCCAGCAGCCGTCGGGCAGCGGAGCAAGAGACCCAGTACTTC
-	TRBJ2-2	TRBD1	TRBV5-1	CASRDKGADTGELFF	TGCGCCAGCAGGGATAAGGGGGCGGACACCGGGGAGCTGTTTTTT
-	TRBJ2-1	TRBD2	TRBV5-1	CASSLGLARPTNEQFF	TGCGCCAGCAGCCTAGGACTAGCCCGACCGACTAATGAGCAGTTCTTC
-	TRBJ1-1	-	TRBV3-1/TRBV3-2	CASSHRAQAFF	TGTGCCAGCAGCCACCGAGCCCAAGCTTTCTTT
-	TRBJ1-2	-	TRBV21-1	CASSILKGGYYGYTF	TGTGCCAGCAGCATACTTAAAGGGGGCTACTATGGCTACACCTTC
-	TRBJ2-1	-	TRBV5-1	CASSPAAASYNEQFF	TGCGCCAGCAGTCCCGCGGCAGCCTCCTACAATGAGCAGTTCTTC
-	TRBJ2-3	-	TRBV10-3	CAISHTDTQYF	TGTGCCATCAGCCATACAGATACGCAGTATTTT
-	TRBJ2-3	TRBD2	TRBV4-1	CASSILAEPTNTQYF	TGCGCCAGCAGCATCCTAGCGGAACCCACAAATACGCAGTATTTT
-	TRBJ1-2	TRBD1	TRBV4-2	CASSQDDRGNYGYTF	TGTGCCAGCAGCCAAGACGACAGGGGTAACTATGGCTACACCTTC
few	TRBJ2-7	-	TRBV12-3/TRBV12-4	CASSFNHYEQYF	TGTGCCAGCAGTTTCAATCACTACGAGCAGTACTTC